The 11 T cell receptor beta chains presented below share a single source sample, sequenced in a study of T cell clonotyping in hematopoietic cell transplantation. Time point reported: recipient sample about 28 days before transplant, after cytoreduction. Sequencing used immunoSEQ multiplex PCR; TCRdb keeps in-frame clones, though not all of them. Among approximately 44,000 clones listed, around 80% were seen once. Sequences were derived from peripheral blood mononuclear cells, sampled before stem cell transplant. Receptors were obtained from a man aged 60 to 75 with myelodysplastic syndrome. Some clones in this sample may be carry-over from other donors' samples.

The genes are TRBV7-8 and TRBJ2-7; 9 positions match TRBD2. The CDR3 is 14 amino acids. V trimming: 5 bases; J trimming: 2 bases; junction bases outside the gene matches: 4. Germline CDR1 and CDR2: SGHVS and FQNEAQ. This CDR3 reads CASSPTSGTYEQYF. In DNA, the CDR3 is TGTGCCAGCAGCCCGACTAGCGGTACCTACGAGCAGTACTTC.

The V and J genes are TRBV19 and TRBJ1-2; D may be TRBD1 (6 bases). V was shortened by 3 bases and J by 0 bases, with 17 bases between the two germline ends. The CDR3 spans 17 residues. Germline CDR1 LNHDA, CDR2 SQIVND (reference sequence). The CDR3 nucleotides read TGTGCCAGTAGTATTTTAGGGAGCAGGGGAGCTAACTATGGCTACACCTTC. It specifies CASSILGSRGANYGYTF.

By sample share, this clone is medium-sized. The chain joins TRBV19 to TRBJ1-3, with unresolved D. V was shortened by 8 bases and J by 3 bases, with 14 bases between the two germline ends. The CDR3 totals 14 residues. Germline lookup yields CDR1 LNHDA and CDR2 SQIVND (reference sequence). CDR3 coding DNA: TGTGCCAGTTCGGACGGATCGCTTGGAAACACCATATATTTT. It encodes CASSDGSLGNTIYF.

The rearrangement links TRBV5-1 to TRBJ2-7, with D maybe TRBD2 (7 bases). Trimming removed 5 bases from V and 3 bases from J, with 12 bases in between. The CDR3 is made up of 13 amino acids. Germline-derived CDR1 and CDR2 are SGHRS and YFSETQ. The CDR3: CASRRGEGYEQYF. In DNA, the CDR3 is TGCGCCAGCAGGAGGGGGGAGGGCTACGAGCAGTACTTC.

This clone was picked up one time. In DNA, the CDR3 is TGCAGTGCCGGTGAGACGGAGGGAGCTTTCTTT. Its protein is CSAGETEGAFF. The genes are TRBV20-1 and TRBJ1-1; D gene unclear. Germline V gene lookup returns CDR1 DFQATT and CDR2 SNEGSKA (reference sequence). Trimming took off 6 bases at V and 10 bases at J, with 15 bases between the two ends. The CDR3 covers 11 residues.

The chain couples TRBV29-1 to TRBJ2-3; TRBD1 or TRBD2 may be the D gene (5 bases each). With 4 bases removed from V and 3 bases from J, the gap between germline ends came to 11 bases. Germline CDR1 reads SQVTM; CDR2 reads ANQGSEA. The CDR3 consists of 13 residues. CDR3 sequence reads: CSVGGTLTDTQYF. CDR3 DNA sequence: TGCAGCGTTGGGGGGACGTTGACAGATACGCAGTATTTT.

The rearrangement uses TRBV11-3 and TRBJ2-2, with D unresolved. Trimming left V 3 bases short and J 0 bases short, with 8 bases between. Germline values: CDR1 SGHNT, CDR2 YENEEA. CDR3 size: 15 residues. For the CDR3, the DNA is TGTGCCAGCAGCTTGACCCGAACGAACACCGGGGAGCTGTTTTTT. Amino acids: CASSLTRTNTGELFF. Looking up the rest from reference TRBV11-3 and TRBJ2-2 gives the full variable domain: EAGVVQSPRYKIIEKKQPVAFWCNPISGHNTLYWYLQNLGQGPELLIRYENEEAVDDSQLPKDRFSAERLKGVDSTLKIQPAELGDSAVYLCASSLTRTNTGELFFGEGSRLTVL.

In this sample, this clone turned up a few times. The chain combines TRBV2 with TRBJ2-7; D ambiguous. Trimming left V 6 bases short and J 5 bases short, with 5 bases between. Germline V CDR1 and CDR2: SNHLY, FYNNEI. The CDR3 contains 10 residues. The CDR3 DNA sequence: TGTGCCAGCAGCGTCCACGAGCAGTACTTC. It is translated as CASSVHEQYF.

The rearrangement joins TRBV6-1 to TRBJ1-2; 12 bases map to TRBD1. Germline V gene sequence: CDR1 MNHNS, CDR2 SASEGT. The CDR3 contains 17 residues. V was pared by 3 bases and J by 4 bases, with 9 bases of the junction left unmatched. CDR3 nucleotide sequence: TGTGCCAGCAGTGATGGTTCCGGGACAGGGGGCATCTATGGCTACACCTTC. This translates into CASSDGSGTGGIYGYTF.

CDR3 amino acids: CASSLGGTDNYGYTF. The CDR3 bases are TGTGCCAGCAGCTTAGGGGGGACAGATAACTATGGCTACACCTTC. The V call is TRBV11-3, the J call TRBJ1-2; 7 bases fit TRBD1. The CDR3 totals 15 residues. Per germline, CDR1 SGHNT and CDR2 YENEEA. V was clipped by 1 base and J by 1 base; unmatched bases: 3.

V and J are TRBV7-2 and TRBJ1-2; TRBD1 agrees at 9 bases. V gave up 2 bases and J gave up 6 bases; unmatched junction bases: 4. The CDR3 is made up of 14 amino acids. From germline, CDR1 is SGHTA and CDR2 FQGNSA. The CDR3 here is CASSLMGQGHGYTF. CDR3 in DNA: TGTGCCAGCAGCTTAATGGGACAGGGCCATGGCTACACCTTC.